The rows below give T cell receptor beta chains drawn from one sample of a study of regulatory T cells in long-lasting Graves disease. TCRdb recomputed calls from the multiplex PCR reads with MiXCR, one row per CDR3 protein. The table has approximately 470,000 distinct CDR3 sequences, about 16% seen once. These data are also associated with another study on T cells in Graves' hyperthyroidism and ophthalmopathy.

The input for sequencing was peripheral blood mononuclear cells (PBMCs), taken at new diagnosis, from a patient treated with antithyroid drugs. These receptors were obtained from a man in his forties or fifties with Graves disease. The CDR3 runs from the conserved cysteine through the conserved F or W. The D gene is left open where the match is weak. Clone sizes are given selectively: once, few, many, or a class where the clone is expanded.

CDR3 DNA: TGTGCCAGCAGTCAACAGGGGCGCAGTCAGCCCCAGCATTTT; CDR3 protein: CASSQQGRSQPQHF; D gene: TRBD1; CDR3 length: 14; clone size: .; J gene: TRBJ1-5; V gene: TRBV6-1
CDR3 DNA: TGTGCCAGCAGTTACGGAGGAGTCTGGGAGAGCTCCTACGAGCAGTACTTC; CDR3 protein: CASSYGGVWESSYEQYF; D gene: .; CDR3 length: 17; clone size: many; J gene: TRBJ2-7; V gene: TRBV6-5
CDR3 DNA: TGCGCCAGCAGCAACGACAGGGGGCGACGGGAGACCCAGTACTTC; CDR3 protein: CASSNDRGRRETQYF; D gene: TRBD1; CDR3 length: 15; clone size: .; J gene: TRBJ2-5; V gene: TRBV5-1
CDR3 DNA: TGTGCCAGCAGCTTGGACGATGTGCAGTACTTC; CDR3 protein: CASSLDDVQYF; D gene: .; CDR3 length: 11; clone size: few; J gene: TRBJ2-7; V gene: TRBV7-9
CDR3 DNA: TGTGCCAGCAGCTATCGCGTGGGACGGAAAGAGACCCAGTACTTC; CDR3 protein: CASSYRVGRKETQYF; D gene: .; CDR3 length: 15; clone size: many; J gene: TRBJ2-5; V gene: TRBV7-8
CDR3 DNA: TGTGCCAGCAGTTCCCCAGGGGGTATCTACAATGAGCAGTTCTTC; CDR3 protein: CASSSPGGIYNEQFF; D gene: TRBD1; CDR3 length: 15; clone size: many; J gene: TRBJ2-1; V gene: TRBV28
CDR3 DNA: TGTGCCAGCAGTGCCGTCGGGACAGGGGGATATGGCTACACCTTC; CDR3 protein: CASSAVGTGGYGYTF; D gene: TRBD1; CDR3 length: 15; clone size: many; J gene: TRBJ1-2; V gene: TRBV6-1
CDR3 DNA: TGTGCCAGCAGTTTACGCCCGACCGTGGACGGCATCTACGAGCAGTACTTC; CDR3 protein: CASSLRPTVDGIYEQYF; D gene: .; CDR3 length: 17; clone size: many; J gene: TRBJ2-7; V gene: TRBV28
CDR3 DNA: TGCGCCAGCAGCTTGGTGCCAGGTAACTCCTACGAGCAGTACTTC; CDR3 protein: CASSLVPGNSYEQYF; D gene: .; CDR3 length: 15; clone size: many; J gene: TRBJ2-7; V gene: TRBV5-1
CDR3 DNA: TGTGCCAGCAGCTTAGCCGGAGAGACGTACTTC; CDR3 protein: CASSLAGETYF; D gene: .; CDR3 length: 11; clone size: few; J gene: TRBJ2-7; V gene: TRBV7-9
CDR3 DNA: TGCAGTGCTAGTGACCCCCGGGACCACCCAGGGACCCAGTACTTC; CDR3 protein: CSASDPRDHPGTQYF; D gene: .; CDR3 length: 15; clone size: few; J gene: TRBJ2-5; V gene: TRBV20-1
CDR3 DNA: TGTGCCAGCACCACCTCCACCGGGAGGGCCTACGAGCAGTACTTC; CDR3 protein: CASTTSTGRAYEQYF; D gene: TRBD2; CDR3 length: 15; clone size: .; J gene: TRBJ2-7; V gene: TRBV28
CDR3 DNA: TGCAGTGCTAGGACTAGCGAAACCTCCTACAATGAGCAGTTCTTC; CDR3 protein: CSARTSETSYNEQFF; D gene: TRBD2; CDR3 length: 15; clone size: many; J gene: TRBJ2-1; V gene: TRBV20-1
CDR3 DNA: TGTGCCAGCAGTATCTTGACAGGGAATCAGCCCCAGCATTTT; CDR3 protein: CASSILTGNQPQHF; D gene: TRBD1; CDR3 length: 14; clone size: many; J gene: TRBJ1-5; V gene: TRBV28
CDR3 DNA: TGTGCCAGCAGTTTAGCTAGCTGGAGCTCCTACAATGAGCAGTTCTTC; CDR3 protein: CASSLASWSSYNEQFF; D gene: .; CDR3 length: 16; clone size: .; J gene: TRBJ2-1; V gene: TRBV12-3/TRBV12-4
CDR3 DNA: TGTGCCTGGGAAGCGGTCTCTGGAAACACCATATATTTT; CDR3 protein: CAWEAVSGNTIYF; D gene: .; CDR3 length: 13; clone size: .; J gene: TRBJ1-3; V gene: TRBV30
CDR3 DNA: TGTGCCAGCAGTGACCCCCAACTAGGCAGCTCCTACAATGAGCAGTTCTTC; CDR3 protein: CASSDPQLGSSYNEQFF; D gene: .; CDR3 length: 17; clone size: .; J gene: TRBJ2-1; V gene: TRBV6-1
CDR3 DNA: TGTGCCAGCAGCCCTACCACAGCGAACACCGGGGAGCTGTTTTTT; CDR3 protein: CASSPTTANTGELFF; D gene: .; CDR3 length: 15; clone size: many; J gene: TRBJ2-2; V gene: TRBV11-3
CDR3 DNA: TGTGCCTGGAAAAGGAACACTGAAGCTTTCTTT; CDR3 protein: CAWKRNTEAFF; D gene: .; CDR3 length: 11; clone size: many; J gene: TRBJ1-1; V gene: TRBV30
CDR3 DNA: TGTGCCAGCAGCTTAGTATGGGAGACTAATGAAAAACTGTTTTTT; CDR3 protein: CASSLVWETNEKLFF; D gene: .; CDR3 length: 15; clone size: .; J gene: TRBJ1-4; V gene: TRBV7-9
CDR3 DNA: TGTGCCAGCAGCCCGCTAGCAATTGTGTACCGTGAGACCCAGTACTTC; CDR3 protein: CASSPLAIVYRETQYF; D gene: .; CDR3 length: 16; clone size: few; J gene: TRBJ2-5; V gene: TRBV7-8
CDR3 DNA: TGTGCCAGCAGTTTAAAGGGAAATCAGCCCCAGCATTTT; CDR3 protein: CASSLKGNQPQHF; D gene: .; CDR3 length: 13; clone size: many; J gene: TRBJ1-5; V gene: TRBV27
CDR3 DNA: TGTGCCAGCAGTTCGGGACAGGGGGTAAATGGCTACACCTTC; CDR3 protein: CASSSGQGVNGYTF; D gene: TRBD1; CDR3 length: 14; clone size: many; J gene: TRBJ1-2; V gene: TRBV7-2
CDR3 DNA: TGTGCCAGCAATCCGGGACTAGCTCTTGAGCAGTTCTTC; CDR3 protein: CASNPGLALEQFF; D gene: TRBD2; CDR3 length: 13; clone size: .; J gene: TRBJ2-1; V gene: TRBV2
CDR3 DNA: TGTGCCAGCTCACCACCGTCCCGATACAATGAGCGGTTCTTC; CDR3 protein: CASSPPSRYNERFF; D gene: .; CDR3 length: 14; clone size: many; J gene: TRBJ2-1; V gene: TRBV18
CDR3 DNA: TGCGCCAGCAGCTTGGGGTCGGGAAAAGAGACCCAGTACTTC; CDR3 protein: CASSLGSGKETQYF; D gene: .; CDR3 length: 14; clone size: .; J gene: TRBJ2-5; V gene: TRBV5-1
CDR3 DNA: TGTGCCAGTAGAGACGGACAGGGAGGTGGTTCACCCCTCCACTTT; CDR3 protein: CASRDGQGGGSPLHF; D gene: TRBD1; CDR3 length: 15; clone size: many; J gene: TRBJ1-6; V gene: TRBV19
CDR3 DNA: TGCAGTGCTTATGAACCGACAGGGGGCAATCAGCCCCAGCATTTT; CDR3 protein: CSAYEPTGGNQPQHF; D gene: TRBD1; CDR3 length: 15; clone size: .; J gene: TRBJ1-5; V gene: TRBV20-1
CDR3 DNA: TGTGCCAGCAGCTTGGGGGACACTGCCACCGGGGAGCTGTTTTTT; CDR3 protein: CASSLGDTATGELFF; D gene: .; CDR3 length: 15; clone size: many; J gene: TRBJ2-2; V gene: TRBV7-9
CDR3 DNA: TGTGCCAGCAGCTTAGACCCGAACACTGAAGCTTTCTTT; CDR3 protein: CASSLDPNTEAFF; D gene: .; CDR3 length: 13; clone size: many; J gene: TRBJ1-1; V gene: TRBV5-1
CDR3 DNA: TGTGCCAGCAGTCATCCAGGGTTTCAGCCCCAGCATTTT; CDR3 protein: CASSHPGFQPQHF; D gene: .; CDR3 length: 13; clone size: many; J gene: TRBJ1-5; V gene: TRBV12-3/TRBV12-4
CDR3 DNA: TGTGCCAGCAGACCCGGACTAGCGGGGTACAATGAGCAGTTCTTC; CDR3 protein: CASRPGLAGYNEQFF; D gene: TRBD2; CDR3 length: 15; clone size: many; J gene: TRBJ2-1; V gene: TRBV2
CDR3 DNA: TGCAGCGCCCGGGACAGGGGGCACACCGGGGAGCTGTTTTTT; CDR3 protein: CSARDRGHTGELFF; D gene: TRBD1; CDR3 length: 14; clone size: .; J gene: TRBJ2-2; V gene: TRBV29-1
CDR3 DNA: TGTGCCAGCAGACCCCGTTGGGACACCCTCCAAGAGACCCAGTACTTC; CDR3 protein: CASRPRWDTLQETQYF; D gene: .; CDR3 length: 16; clone size: many; J gene: TRBJ2-5; V gene: TRBV12-3/TRBV12-4
CDR3 DNA: TGTGCCAGCACGGACAGGGGGGTGACAGATACGCAGTATTTT; CDR3 protein: CASTDRGVTDTQYF; D gene: TRBD1; CDR3 length: 14; clone size: many; J gene: TRBJ2-3; V gene: TRBV7-9
CDR3 DNA: TGCGCCAGCAGTCGGACCCTGGGGAGCGGATACAATGAGCAGTTCTTC; CDR3 protein: CASSRTLGSGYNEQFF; D gene: .; CDR3 length: 16; clone size: few; J gene: TRBJ2-1; V gene: TRBV5-1
CDR3 DNA: TGTGCCAGTAGTATGCGGACAGGGGGATTTACCAATAGCAATCAGCCCCAGCATTTT; CDR3 protein: CASSMRTGGFTNSNQPQHF; D gene: TRBD1; CDR3 length: 19; clone size: .; J gene: TRBJ1-5; V gene: TRBV19
CDR3 DNA: TGTGCCAGCAGCGGAGGGACTAGCGGGAGCCCAGATACGCAGTATTTT; CDR3 protein: CASSGGTSGSPDTQYF; D gene: TRBD2; CDR3 length: 16; clone size: many; J gene: TRBJ2-3; V gene: TRBV7-9
CDR3 DNA: TGTGCCAGCAGTTTATACGGCACAGGGCGCTACGAGCAGTACTTC; CDR3 protein: CASSLYGTGRYEQYF; D gene: .; CDR3 length: 15; clone size: many; J gene: TRBJ2-7; V gene: TRBV28
CDR3 DNA: TGTGCCAGCGGCGACAGCTACGAGCAGTACTTC; CDR3 protein: CASGDSYEQYF; D gene: .; CDR3 length: 11; clone size: .; J gene: TRBJ2-7; V gene: TRBV3-1
CDR3 DNA: TGCGCCAGCAGCGGCCGACTAGCGGGGAACACCGGGGAGCTGTTTTTT; CDR3 protein: CASSGRLAGNTGELFF; D gene: TRBD2; CDR3 length: 16; clone size: many; J gene: TRBJ2-2; V gene: TRBV4-1
CDR3 DNA: TGCAGTGCTAGAGGTTTGGGACAGGGGTACGAGCAGTACTTC; CDR3 protein: CSARGLGQGYEQYF; D gene: TRBD1; CDR3 length: 14; clone size: many; J gene: TRBJ2-7; V gene: TRBV20-1
CDR3 DNA: TGTGCCAGCAGTTTAGCTACGGCATACAACTATGGCTACACCTTC; CDR3 protein: CASSLATAYNYGYTF; D gene: .; CDR3 length: 15; clone size: many; J gene: TRBJ1-2; V gene: TRBV12-3/TRBV12-4
CDR3 DNA: TGTGCCAGCAGCGCGGGAGTAAACAATGAGCAGTTCTTC; CDR3 protein: CASSAGVNNEQFF; D gene: TRBD2; CDR3 length: 13; clone size: many; J gene: TRBJ2-1; V gene: TRBV5-4
CDR3 DNA: TGTGCCAGCAGTGACTTGACGGCATCTAGCACAGATACGCAGTATTTT; CDR3 protein: CASSDLTASSTDTQYF; D gene: .; CDR3 length: 16; clone size: .; J gene: TRBJ2-3; V gene: TRBV6-2/TRBV6-3
CDR3 DNA: TGTGCCAGCAGTTCCCTACGTAAAGGACGACCCCCCGATATACTCGATACGCAGTATTTT; CDR3 protein: CASSSLRKGRPPDILDTQYF; D gene: .; CDR3 length: 20; clone size: many; J gene: TRBJ2-3; V gene: TRBV12-3/TRBV12-4
CDR3 DNA: TGTGCCAGCAGTCCCCTGGGGCTGTTTTTT; CDR3 protein: CASSPLGLFF; D gene: .; CDR3 length: 10; clone size: many; J gene: TRBJ2-2; V gene: TRBV2
CDR3 DNA: TGTGCCAGCAGAAGAGACTACCGCGAAACCTACGAGCAGTACTTC; CDR3 protein: CASRRDYRETYEQYF; D gene: .; CDR3 length: 15; clone size: .; J gene: TRBJ2-7; V gene: TRBV28
CDR3 DNA: TGTGCCAGTAGTTCCAGCCAGAAGGTGGGCACTGAAGCTTTCTTT; CDR3 protein: CASSSSQKVGTEAFF; D gene: .; CDR3 length: 15; clone size: many; J gene: TRBJ1-1; V gene: TRBV19
CDR3 DNA: TGTGCCACCAGCGGGACCCCTCCTAGCACAGATACGCAGTATTTT; CDR3 protein: CATSGTPPSTDTQYF; D gene: .; CDR3 length: 15; clone size: many; J gene: TRBJ2-3; V gene: TRBV24-1
CDR3 DNA: TGTGCCAGCAGCTTGGAGGGACAGGGTTTAGAAGAGACCCAGTACTTC; CDR3 protein: CASSLEGQGLEETQYF; D gene: TRBD1; CDR3 length: 16; clone size: many; J gene: TRBJ2-5; V gene: TRBV5-8
CDR3 DNA: TGTGCCAGCAGTGAAGCTAGGACAGGGGCGAAGGTTGAGCAGTTCTTC; CDR3 protein: CASSEARTGAKVEQFF; D gene: TRBD1; CDR3 length: 16; clone size: .; J gene: TRBJ2-1; V gene: TRBV6-2/TRBV6-3
CDR3 DNA: TGTGCCAGCAGCCAAGCGGGGGCACAAGAGACCCAGTACTTC; CDR3 protein: CASSQAGAQETQYF; D gene: .; CDR3 length: 14; clone size: many; J gene: TRBJ2-5; V gene: TRBV3-1
CDR3 DNA: TGTGCCAGTAGTATAGATCCGGCACTAGGGATTGCGCAGTTCTTC; CDR3 protein: CASSIDPALGIAQFF; D gene: .; CDR3 length: 15; clone size: .; J gene: TRBJ2-1; V gene: TRBV19
CDR3 DNA: TGTGCCAGCAGTTTCAGGGGACAGAAAGAGCAGTACTTC; CDR3 protein: CASSFRGQKEQYF; D gene: TRBD1; CDR3 length: 13; clone size: .; J gene: TRBJ2-7; V gene: TRBV12-3/TRBV12-4